In this sample, the clone carrying this T cell receptor beta chain turned up once. Its antigen is as yet unknown. This entry comes from a study of shared clonotypes between healthy human individuals. In the study overall: Contributing individuals were a couple of females and three males aged 18 to 49. Findings and caveats of the study: The diversity represented, both genetic and in exposure history, was limited by few donors.

There are 14 residues in the CDR3. With 1 base removed from V and 6 bases from J, the gap between germline ends came to 14 bases. The germline gives CDR1 SGHDT, CDR2 YYEEEE. The assay ran at deep level. Some clones are missing from TCRdb's copy, which holds only in-frame ones; the method was immunoSEQ multiplex PCR. The sample consists of 450,000 to 500,000 clones, 81% of them appearing once. Everyone who donated was a Caucasian adult who lived in Nashville, Tennessee. The TCR sequence derives from a woman aged 40 to 49 in good health. Some clones in this sample may be carry-over from other donors' samples. The gene calls are TRBV5-6 and TRBJ2-7, with a possible D match to TRBD1 (5 bases). Sequenced material: PBMCs. CDR3 in DNA: TGTGCCAGCAGCTTGCGGCAGGGAACGGGCGAGCAGTACTTC. Its protein product is CASSLRQGTGEQYF.